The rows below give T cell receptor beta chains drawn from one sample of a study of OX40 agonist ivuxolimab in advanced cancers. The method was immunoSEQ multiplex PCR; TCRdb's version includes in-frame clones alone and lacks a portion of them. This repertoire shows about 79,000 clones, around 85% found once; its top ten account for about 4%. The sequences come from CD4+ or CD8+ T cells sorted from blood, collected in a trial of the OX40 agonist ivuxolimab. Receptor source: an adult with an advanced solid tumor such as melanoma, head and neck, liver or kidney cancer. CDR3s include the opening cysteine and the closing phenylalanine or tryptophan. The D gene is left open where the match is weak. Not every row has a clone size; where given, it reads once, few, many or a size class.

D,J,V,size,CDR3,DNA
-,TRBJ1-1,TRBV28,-,CASTRGEAFF,TGTGCCAGCACCCGAGGGGAAGCTTTCTTT
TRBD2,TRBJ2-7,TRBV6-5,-,CASSWTSGPSYEQYF,TGTGCCAGCAGCTGGACTAGCGGGCCCTCCTACGAGCAGTACTTC
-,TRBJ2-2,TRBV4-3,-,CASSQDRNTGELFF,TGCGCCAGCAGCCAAGATCGGAACACCGGGGAGCTGTTTTTT
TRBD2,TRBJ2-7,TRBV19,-,CASSIALAGVEQYF,TGTGCCAGTAGTATCGCTCTAGCGGGAGTCGAGCAGTACTTC
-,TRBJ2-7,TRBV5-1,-,CASSRLSWTLGNYEQYF,TGCGCCAGCAGCCGCCTCTCGTGGACCCTGGGTAACTACGAGCAGTACTTC
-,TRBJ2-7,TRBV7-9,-,CASSPLGNEEQYF,TGTGCCAGCAGCCCCCTGGGCAACGAAGAGCAGTACTTC
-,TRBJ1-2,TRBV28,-,CASMITRYGYTF,TGTGCCAGTATGATAACTCGCTATGGCTACACCTTC
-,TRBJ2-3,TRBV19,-,CASRRTGATFTDTQYF,TGTGCCAGTAGGCGAACGGGCGCAACGTTCACAGATACGCAGTATTTT
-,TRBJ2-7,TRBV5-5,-,CASSFGSTYEQYF,TGTGCCAGCAGCTTCGGCAGCACCTACGAGCAGTACTTC
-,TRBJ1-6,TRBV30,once,CAWSLRTASPLHF,TGTGCCTGGAGCCTGAGGACTGCTTCACCCCTCCACTTT
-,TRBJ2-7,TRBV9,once,CASSVEGLLGGEQYF,TGTGCCAGCAGCGTTGAGGGACTCCTCGGGGGCGAGCAGTACTTC
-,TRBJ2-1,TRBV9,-,CASSVTGKGSYNEQFF,TGTGCCAGCAGCGTCACAGGGAAAGGGTCCTACAATGAGCAGTTCTTC
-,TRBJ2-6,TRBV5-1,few,CASSLGQPSRANVLTF,TGCGCCAGCAGCTTGGGGCAGCCCTCTAGAGCCAACGTCCTGACTTTC
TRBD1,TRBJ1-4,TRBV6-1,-,CASRADRGLEKLFF,TGTGCCAGCAGAGCCGACAGGGGCCTAGAAAAACTGTTTTTT
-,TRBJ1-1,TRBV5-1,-,CASSLIGGQNTEAFF,TGCGCCAGCAGCTTGATTGGGGGGCAGAACACTGAAGCTTTCTTT
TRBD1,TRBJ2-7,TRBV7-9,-,CASSPRDSAVYEQYF,TGTGCCAGCAGCCCCCGGGACAGCGCCGTCTACGAGCAGTACTTC
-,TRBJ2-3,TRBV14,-,CASSPLVKDTQYF,TGTGCCAGCAGCCCCCTGGTCAAAGATACGCAGTATTTT
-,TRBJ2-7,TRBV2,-,CASSEWGRGSEQYF,TGTGCCAGCAGTGAGTGGGGCAGGGGAAGCGAGCAGTACTTC
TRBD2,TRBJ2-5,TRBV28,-,CASTPGQGGIETQYF,TGTGCCAGCACCCCGGGGCAGGGAGGGATAGAGACCCAGTACTTC
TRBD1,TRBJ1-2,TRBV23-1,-,CATEESWTGGNYGYTF,TGCGCCACCGAGGAATCTTGGACAGGGGGAAACTATGGCTACACCTTC
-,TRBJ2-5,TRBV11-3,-,CASSLAWGRQETQYF,TGTGCCAGCAGCTTAGCATGGGGCAGACAAGAGACCCAGTACTTC
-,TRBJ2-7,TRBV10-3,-,CAISVTSPGEQYF,TGTGCCATCAGTGTTACTAGCCCGGGTGAGCAGTACTTC
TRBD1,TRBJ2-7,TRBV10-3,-,CAISPRDRPYEQYF,TGTGCCATCAGCCCGCGGGACAGGCCCTACGAGCAGTACTTC
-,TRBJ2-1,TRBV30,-,CAWSEDREQFF,TGTGCCTGGAGTGAAGACAGGGAGCAGTTCTTC
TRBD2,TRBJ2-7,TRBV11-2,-,CASSRRGDAYEQYF,TGTGCCAGCAGCCGTCGGGGGGACGCCTACGAGCAGTACTTC
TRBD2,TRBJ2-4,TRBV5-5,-,CASNPIGTRRNIQYF,TGTGCCAGCAACCCCATAGGGACTAGGCGGAACATTCAGTACTTC
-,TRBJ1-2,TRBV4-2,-,CASSQAIEGPDYGYTF,TGTGCCAGCAGCCAAGCTATCGAGGGGCCTGACTATGGCTACACCTTC
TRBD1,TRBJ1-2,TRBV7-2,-,CASSLVGQGYGGYTF,TGTGCCAGCAGCTTAGTCGGACAGGGGTACGGTGGCTACACCTTC
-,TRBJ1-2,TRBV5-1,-,CASSLREANYGYTF,TGCGCCAGCAGCTTGAGGGAAGCTAACTATGGCTACACCTTC
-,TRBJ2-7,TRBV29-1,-,CSVVSFGGADSYEQYF,TGCAGCGTTGTCAGTTTTGGGGGGGCCGACTCCTACGAGCAGTACTTC
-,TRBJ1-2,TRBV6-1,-,CASSERADNYGYTF,TGTGCCAGCAGTGAACGCGCGGACAACTATGGCTACACCTTC
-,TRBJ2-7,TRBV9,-,CASSVSTSTEQYF,TGTGCCAGCAGCGTATCCACTAGCACCGAGCAGTACTTC
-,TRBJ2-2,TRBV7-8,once,CASSPIGRGNTGELFF,TGTGCCAGCAGCCCGATCGGACGAGGGAACACCGGGGAGCTGTTTTTT
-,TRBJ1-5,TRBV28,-,CASSLRPELGQPQHF,TGTGCCAGCAGTTTAAGGCCGGAGTTAGGACAGCCCCAGCATTTT
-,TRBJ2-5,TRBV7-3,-,CASSRRPLTAGLQETQYF,TGTGCCAGCAGCCGAAGACCCTTAACAGCAGGGTTACAAGAGACCCAGTACTTC
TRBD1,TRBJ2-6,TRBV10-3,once,CAISGQGDGANVLTF,TGTGCCATCAGCGGACAGGGGGACGGGGCCAACGTCCTGACTTTC
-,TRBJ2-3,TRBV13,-,CASSLGRGGTDTQYF,TGTGCCAGCAGCTTAGGTAGGGGTGGCACAGATACGCAGTATTTT
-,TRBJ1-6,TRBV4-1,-,CASSPPAGGNSPLHF,TGCGCCAGCAGCCCCCCGGCGGGTGGGAATTCACCCCTCCACTTT
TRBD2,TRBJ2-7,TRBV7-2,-,CASSQGLAGGPEAF,TGTGCCAGCAGTCAGGGACTAGCGGGAGGCCCCGAGGCGTTC
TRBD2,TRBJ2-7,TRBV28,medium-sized,CASSLAGGHEQYF,TGTGCCAGCAGTTTAGCGGGAGGCCACGAGCAGTACTTC
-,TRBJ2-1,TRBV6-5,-,CASFSGTQDEQFF,TGTGCCAGCTTCTCCGGGACACAGGATGAGCAGTTCTTC
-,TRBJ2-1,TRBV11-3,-,CASSLDARGGQFF,TGTGCCAGCAGCTTAGATGCTCGCGGCGGGCAGTTCTTC
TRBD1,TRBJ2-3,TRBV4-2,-,CASSPSQGSSTDTQYF,TGTGCCAGCAGCCCTTCACAGGGGTCGTCCACAGATACGCAGTATTTT
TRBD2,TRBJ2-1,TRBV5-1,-,CASSLSAGGFDEQFF,TGCGCCAGCAGCTTGTCGGCGGGAGGGTTCGATGAGCAGTTCTTC
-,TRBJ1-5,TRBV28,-,CATFRNYGQPQHF,TGTGCCACTTTTAGGAACTACGGTCAGCCCCAGCATTTT
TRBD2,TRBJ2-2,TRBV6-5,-,CATSIAGNTGELFF,TGTGCCACCTCAATAGCGGGAAACACCGGGGAGCTGTTTTTT
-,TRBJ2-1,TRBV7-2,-,CASSAAIPTYNEQFF,TGTGCCAGCTCCGCCGCGATCCCCACTTACAATGAGCAGTTCTTC
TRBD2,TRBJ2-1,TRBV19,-,CASSLAGGPNEQFF,TGTGCCAGTAGCCTAGCGGGAGGGCCCAATGAGCAGTTCTTC